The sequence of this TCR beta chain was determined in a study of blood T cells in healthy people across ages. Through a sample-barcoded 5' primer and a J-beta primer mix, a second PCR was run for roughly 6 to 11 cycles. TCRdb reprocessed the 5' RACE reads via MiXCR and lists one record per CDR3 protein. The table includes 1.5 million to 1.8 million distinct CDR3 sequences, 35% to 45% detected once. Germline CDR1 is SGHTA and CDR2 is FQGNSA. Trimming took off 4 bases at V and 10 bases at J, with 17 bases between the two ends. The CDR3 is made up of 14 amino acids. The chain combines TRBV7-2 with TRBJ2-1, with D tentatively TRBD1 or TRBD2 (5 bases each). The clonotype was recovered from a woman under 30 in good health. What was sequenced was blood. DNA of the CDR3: TGTGCCAGCAGCTCCCTTGCGTTCGGGGCAGAGCAGTTCTTC. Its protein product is CASSSLAFGAEQFF.